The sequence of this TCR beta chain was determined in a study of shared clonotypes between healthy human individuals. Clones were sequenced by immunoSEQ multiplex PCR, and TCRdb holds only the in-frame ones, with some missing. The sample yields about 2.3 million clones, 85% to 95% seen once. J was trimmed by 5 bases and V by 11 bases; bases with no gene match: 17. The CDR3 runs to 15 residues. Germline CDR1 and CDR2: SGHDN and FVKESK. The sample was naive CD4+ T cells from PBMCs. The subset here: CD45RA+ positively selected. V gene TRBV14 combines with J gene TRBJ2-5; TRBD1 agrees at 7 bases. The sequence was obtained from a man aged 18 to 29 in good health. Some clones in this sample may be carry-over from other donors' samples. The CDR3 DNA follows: TGTGCCTCTCAGGGGGAAATTACGGGACGGGAGACCCAGTACTTC. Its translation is CASQGEITGRETQYF.